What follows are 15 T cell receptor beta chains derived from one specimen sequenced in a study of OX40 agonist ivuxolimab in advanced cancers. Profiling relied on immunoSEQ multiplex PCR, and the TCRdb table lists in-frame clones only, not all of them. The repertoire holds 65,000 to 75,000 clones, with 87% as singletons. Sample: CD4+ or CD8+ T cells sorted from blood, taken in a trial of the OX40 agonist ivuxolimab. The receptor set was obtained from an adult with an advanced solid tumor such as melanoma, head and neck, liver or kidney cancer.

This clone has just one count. The CDR3 reads CASQSFQGSGNQPQHF. The CDR3 nucleotides read TGTGCCAGTCAATCCTTTCAGGGTTCGGGCAATCAGCCCCAGCATTTT. The chain combines TRBV27 with TRBJ1-5; tentative D call: TRBD1 (5 bases). The CDR3 runs 16 residues. In germline, CDR1 is MNHEY, CDR2 SMNVEV (reference sequence). Deletions cut 9 bases from V and 2 bases from J, with 20 bases between.

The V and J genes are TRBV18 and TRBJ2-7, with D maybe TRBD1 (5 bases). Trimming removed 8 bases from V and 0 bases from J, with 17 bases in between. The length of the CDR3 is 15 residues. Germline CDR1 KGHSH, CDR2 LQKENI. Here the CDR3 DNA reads TGTGCCAGCCGACCCAGGGAAGTAGCCTCCTACGAGCAGTACTTC. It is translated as CASRPREVASYEQYF.

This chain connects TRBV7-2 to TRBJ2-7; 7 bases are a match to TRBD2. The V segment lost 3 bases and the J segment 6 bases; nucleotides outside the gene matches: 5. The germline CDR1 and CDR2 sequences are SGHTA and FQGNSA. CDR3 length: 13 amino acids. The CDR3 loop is CASSFAGVIEQYF. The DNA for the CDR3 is TGTGCCAGCAGCTTTGCGGGAGTGATCGAGCAGTACTTC.

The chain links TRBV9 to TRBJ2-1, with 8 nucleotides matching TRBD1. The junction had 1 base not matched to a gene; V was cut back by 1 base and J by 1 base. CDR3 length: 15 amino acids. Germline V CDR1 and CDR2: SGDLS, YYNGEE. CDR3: CASSVQGASYNEQFF. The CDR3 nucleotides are TGTGCCAGCAGCGTACAGGGGGCTTCCTACAATGAGCAGTTCTTC.

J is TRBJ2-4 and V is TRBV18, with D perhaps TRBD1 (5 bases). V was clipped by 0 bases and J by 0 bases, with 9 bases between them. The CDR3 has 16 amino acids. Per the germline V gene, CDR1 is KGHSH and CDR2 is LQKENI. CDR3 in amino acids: CASSPPQGRAKNIQYF. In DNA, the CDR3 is TGTGCCAGCTCACCACCCCAGGGAAGAGCCAAAAACATTCAGTACTTC. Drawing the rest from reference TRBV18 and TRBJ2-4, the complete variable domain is NAGVMQNPRHLVRRRGQEARLRCSPMKGHSHVYWYRQLPEEGLKFMVYLQKENIIDESGMPKERFSAEFPKEGPSILRIQQVVRGDSAAYFCASSPPQGRAKNIQYFGAGTRLSVL.

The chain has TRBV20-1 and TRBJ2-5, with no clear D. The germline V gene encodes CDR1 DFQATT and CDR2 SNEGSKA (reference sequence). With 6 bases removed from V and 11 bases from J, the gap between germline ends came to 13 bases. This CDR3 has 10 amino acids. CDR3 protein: CSARSGEQYF. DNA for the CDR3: TGCAGTGCCAGGTCGGGTGAGCAGTACTTC.

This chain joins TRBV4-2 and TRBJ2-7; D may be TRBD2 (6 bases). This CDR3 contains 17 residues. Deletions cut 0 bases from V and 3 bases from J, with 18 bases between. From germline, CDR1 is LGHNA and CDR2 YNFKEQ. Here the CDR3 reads CASSQDLAYGRSYEQYF. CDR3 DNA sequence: TGTGCCAGCAGCCAAGACCTTGCTTACGGGAGAAGCTACGAGCAGTACTTC.

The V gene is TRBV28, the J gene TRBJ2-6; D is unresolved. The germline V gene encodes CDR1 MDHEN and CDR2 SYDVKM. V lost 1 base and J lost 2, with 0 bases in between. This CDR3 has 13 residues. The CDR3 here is CASSLSGANVLTF. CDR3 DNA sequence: TGTGCCAGCAGTTTATCTGGGGCCAACGTCCTGACTTTC.

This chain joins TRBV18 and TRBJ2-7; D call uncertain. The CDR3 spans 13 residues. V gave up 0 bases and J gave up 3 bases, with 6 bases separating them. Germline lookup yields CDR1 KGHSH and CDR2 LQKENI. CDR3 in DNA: TGTGCCAGCTCACCACCTACCCTCTACGAGCAGTACTTC. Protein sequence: CASSPPTLYEQYF. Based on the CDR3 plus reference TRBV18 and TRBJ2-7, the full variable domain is NAGVMQNPRHLVRRRGQEARLRCSPMKGHSHVYWYRQLPEEGLKFMVYLQKENIIDESGMPKERFSAEFPKEGPSILRIQQVVRGDSAAYFCASSPPTLYEQYFGPGTRLTVT.

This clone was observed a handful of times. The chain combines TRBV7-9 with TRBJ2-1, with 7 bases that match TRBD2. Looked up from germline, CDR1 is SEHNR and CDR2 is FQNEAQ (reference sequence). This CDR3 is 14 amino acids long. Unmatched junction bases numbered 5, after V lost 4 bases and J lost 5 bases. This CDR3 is CASSSSGTNNEQFF. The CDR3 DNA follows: TGTGCCAGCAGCTCCAGCGGGACCAACAATGAGCAGTTCTTC.

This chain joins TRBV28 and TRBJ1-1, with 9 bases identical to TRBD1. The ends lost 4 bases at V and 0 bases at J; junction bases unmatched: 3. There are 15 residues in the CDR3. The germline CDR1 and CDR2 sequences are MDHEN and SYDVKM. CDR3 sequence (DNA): TGTGCCAGCAGTTCCTGGGACAGGGTGAACACTGAAGCTTTCTTT. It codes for CASSSWDRVNTEAFF. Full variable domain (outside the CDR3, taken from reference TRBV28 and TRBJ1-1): DVKVTQSSRYLVKRTGEKVFLECVQDMDHENMFWYRQDPGLGLRLIYFSYDVKMKEKGDIPEGYSVSREKKERFSLILESASTNQTSMYLCASSSWDRVNTEAFFGQGTRLTVV.

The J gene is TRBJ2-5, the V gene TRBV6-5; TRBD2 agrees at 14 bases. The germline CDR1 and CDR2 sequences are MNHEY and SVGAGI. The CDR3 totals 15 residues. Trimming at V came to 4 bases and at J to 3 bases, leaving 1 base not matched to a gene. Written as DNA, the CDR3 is TGTGCCAGCAGTTTGGGACTAGCGGGAGAAGAGACCCAGTACTTC. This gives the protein CASSLGLAGEETQYF.

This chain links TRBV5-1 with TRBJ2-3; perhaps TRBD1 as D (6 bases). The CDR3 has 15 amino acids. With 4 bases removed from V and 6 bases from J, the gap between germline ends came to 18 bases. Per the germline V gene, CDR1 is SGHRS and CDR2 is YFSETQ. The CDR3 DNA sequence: TGCGCCAGCAGCACACAGGGTCAAGGATATGATACGCAGTATTTT. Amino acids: CASSTQGQGYDTQYF.

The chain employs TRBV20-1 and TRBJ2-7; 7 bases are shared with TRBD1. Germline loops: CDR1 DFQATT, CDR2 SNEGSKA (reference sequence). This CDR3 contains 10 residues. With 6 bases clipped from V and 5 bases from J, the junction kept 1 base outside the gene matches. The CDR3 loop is CSATGDEQYF. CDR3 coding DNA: TGCAGTGCAACAGGGGACGAGCAGTACTTC.

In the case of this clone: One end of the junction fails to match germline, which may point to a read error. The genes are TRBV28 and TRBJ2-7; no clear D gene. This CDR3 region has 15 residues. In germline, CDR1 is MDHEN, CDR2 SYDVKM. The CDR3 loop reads CASSPATYLGEAECF. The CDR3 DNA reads TGTGCCAGCAGCCCCGCCACCTACTTGGGTGAGGCCGAGTGCTTC.